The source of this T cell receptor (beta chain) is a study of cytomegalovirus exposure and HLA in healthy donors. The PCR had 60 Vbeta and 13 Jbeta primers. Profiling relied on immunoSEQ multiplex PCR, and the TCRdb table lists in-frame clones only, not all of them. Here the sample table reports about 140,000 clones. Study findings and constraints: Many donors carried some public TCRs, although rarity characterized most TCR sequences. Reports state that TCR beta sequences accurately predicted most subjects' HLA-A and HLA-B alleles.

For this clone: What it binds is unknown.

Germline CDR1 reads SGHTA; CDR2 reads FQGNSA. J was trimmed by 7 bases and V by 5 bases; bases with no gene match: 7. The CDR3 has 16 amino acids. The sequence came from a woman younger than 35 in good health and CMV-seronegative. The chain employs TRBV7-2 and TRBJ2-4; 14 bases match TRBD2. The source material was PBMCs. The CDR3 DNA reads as TGTGCCAGCAGCGCAGGGACTAGCGGGAGAGGGAACATTCAGTACTTC. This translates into CASSAGTSGRGNIQYF. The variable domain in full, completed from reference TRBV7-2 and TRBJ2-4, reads GAGVSQSPSNKVTEKGKDVELRCDPISGHTALYWYRQSLGQGLEFLIYFQGNSAPDKSGLPSDRFSAERTGGSVSTLTIQRTQQEDSAVYLCASSAGTSGRGNIQYFGAGTRLSVL.